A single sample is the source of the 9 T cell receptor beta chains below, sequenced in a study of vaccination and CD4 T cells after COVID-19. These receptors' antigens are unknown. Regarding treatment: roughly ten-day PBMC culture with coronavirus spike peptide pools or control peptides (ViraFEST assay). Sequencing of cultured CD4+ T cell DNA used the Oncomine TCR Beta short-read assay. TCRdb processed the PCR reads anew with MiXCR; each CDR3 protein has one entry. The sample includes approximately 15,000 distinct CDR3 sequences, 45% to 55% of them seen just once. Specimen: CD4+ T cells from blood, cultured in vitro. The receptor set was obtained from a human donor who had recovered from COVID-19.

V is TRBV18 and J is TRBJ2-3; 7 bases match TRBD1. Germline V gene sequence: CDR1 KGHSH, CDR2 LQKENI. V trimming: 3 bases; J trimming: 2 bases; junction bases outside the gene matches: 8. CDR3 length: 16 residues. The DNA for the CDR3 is TGTGCCAGCTCACCTACGAGACAGGGTTCCACAGATACGCAGTATTTT. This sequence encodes CASSPTRQGSTDTQYF. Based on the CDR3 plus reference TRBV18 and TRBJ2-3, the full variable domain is NAGVMQNPRHLVRRRGQEARLRCSPMKGHSHVYWYRQLPEEGLKFMVYLQKENIIDESGMPKERFSAEFPKEGPSILRIQQVVRGDSAAYFCASSPTRQGSTDTQYFGPGTRLTVL.

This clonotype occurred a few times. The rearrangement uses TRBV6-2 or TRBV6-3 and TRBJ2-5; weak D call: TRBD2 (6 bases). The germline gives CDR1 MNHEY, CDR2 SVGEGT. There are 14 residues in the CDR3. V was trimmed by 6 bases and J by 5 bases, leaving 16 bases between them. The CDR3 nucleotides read TGTGCCAGCAGAGGGAGGTGGGAGTTGGAGACCCAGTACTTC. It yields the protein CASRGRWELETQYF.

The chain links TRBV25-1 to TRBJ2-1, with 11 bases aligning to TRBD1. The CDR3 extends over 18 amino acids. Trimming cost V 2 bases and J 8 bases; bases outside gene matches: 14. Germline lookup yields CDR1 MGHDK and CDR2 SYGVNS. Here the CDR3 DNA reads TGTGCCAGCAGTGAAACCTTAGGACAGGGGGCTTCCAAGGATGAGCAGTTCTTC. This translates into CASSETLGQGASKDEQFF.

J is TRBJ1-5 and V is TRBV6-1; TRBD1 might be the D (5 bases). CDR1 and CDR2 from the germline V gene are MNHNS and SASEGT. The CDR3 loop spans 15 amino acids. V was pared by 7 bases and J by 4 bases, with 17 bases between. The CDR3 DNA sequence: TGTGCCAGCACCCCGAGTAGACAGATGAATCAGCCCCAGCATTTT. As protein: CASTPSRQMNQPQHF.

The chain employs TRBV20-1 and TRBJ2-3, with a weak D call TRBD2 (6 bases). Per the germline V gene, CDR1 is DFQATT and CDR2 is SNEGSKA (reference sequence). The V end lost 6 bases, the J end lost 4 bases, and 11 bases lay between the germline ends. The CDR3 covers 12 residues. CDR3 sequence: CSARESSDTQYF. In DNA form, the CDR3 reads TGCAGTGCACGGGAGTCTTCAGATACGCAGTATTTT.

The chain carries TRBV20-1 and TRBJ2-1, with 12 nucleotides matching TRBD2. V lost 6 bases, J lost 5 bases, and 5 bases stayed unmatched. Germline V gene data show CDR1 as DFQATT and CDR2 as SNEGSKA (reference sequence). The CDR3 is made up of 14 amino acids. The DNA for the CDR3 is TGCAGTGCAGACGGACTAGCGGGGAACAATGAGCAGTTCTTC. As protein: CSADGLAGNNEQFF.

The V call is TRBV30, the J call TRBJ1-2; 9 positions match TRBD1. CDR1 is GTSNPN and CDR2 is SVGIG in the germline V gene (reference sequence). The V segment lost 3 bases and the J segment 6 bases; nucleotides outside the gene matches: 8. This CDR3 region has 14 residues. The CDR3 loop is CAWRGTGKPHGYTF. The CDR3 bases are TGTGCCTGGAGGGGGACAGGGAAACCGCATGGCTACACCTTC.

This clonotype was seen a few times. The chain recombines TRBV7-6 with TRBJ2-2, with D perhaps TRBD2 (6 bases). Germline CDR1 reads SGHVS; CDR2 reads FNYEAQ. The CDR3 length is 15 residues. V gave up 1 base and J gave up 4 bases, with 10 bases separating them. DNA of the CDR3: TGTGCCAGCAGCTTAGGAGGTAGCGGCACCGGGGAGCTGTTTTTT. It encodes CASSLGGSGTGELFF.

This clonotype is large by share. In DNA form, the CDR3 reads TGCGCCAGCAGCTTATACGGACAGGGGGCGGGAGAGACCCAGTACTTC. Translating gives CASSLYGQGAGETQYF. This chain connects TRBV5-1 to TRBJ2-5, with TRBD1 matching 11 bases. The V segment lost 2 bases and the J segment 4 bases; nucleotides outside the gene matches: 7. This CDR3 has 16 residues. Per the germline V gene, CDR1 is SGHRS and CDR2 is YFSETQ.